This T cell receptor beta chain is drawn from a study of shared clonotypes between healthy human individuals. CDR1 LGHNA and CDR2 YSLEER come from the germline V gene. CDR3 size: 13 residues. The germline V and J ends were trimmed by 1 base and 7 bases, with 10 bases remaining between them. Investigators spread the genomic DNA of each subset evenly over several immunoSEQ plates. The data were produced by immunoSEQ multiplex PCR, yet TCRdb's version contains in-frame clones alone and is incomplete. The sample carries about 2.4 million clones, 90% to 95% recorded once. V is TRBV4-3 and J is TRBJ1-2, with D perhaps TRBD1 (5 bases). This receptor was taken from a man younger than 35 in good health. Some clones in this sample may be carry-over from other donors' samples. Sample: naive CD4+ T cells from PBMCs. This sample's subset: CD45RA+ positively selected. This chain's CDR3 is CASSQAQGFGYTF. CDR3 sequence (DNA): TGCGCCAGCAGCCAAGCCCAGGGCTTTGGCTACACCTTC.